A selection of T cell receptor beta chains follows, all from one sample in a study of blood T cell repertoires in COVID-19. TCRdb's table, derived via immunoSEQ multiplex PCR, lists solely in-frame clones and lacks some. The sample consists of approximately 200,000 clones, more than 65% of them appearing once. The sequencing sample was made of peripheral blood. The receptors here all came from a woman under 40 who had recovered from COVID-19. CDR3s include the opening cysteine and the closing phenylalanine or tryptophan. D genes are given only for firm matches. Some rows mark clone size as missing; the rest say once, few, many or name a class of expanded clone.

>NA|NA|TRBV13|TRBJ2-7
CASSARSYEQYF
>NA|NA|TRBV6-4|TRBJ2-3
CASSWSGTDTQYF
>TRBD2|NA|TRBV25-1|TRBJ2-1
CASNEALAGDNEQFF
>TRBD1|NA|TRBV10-2|TRBJ2-1
CASSGTGPQGEQFF
>TRBD2|NA|TRBV27|TRBJ2-5
CASSLFDRAGQETQYF
>NA|NA|TRBV7-2|TRBJ2-3
CASSLGGLVTDTQYF
>TRBD2|NA|TRBV5-1|TRBJ2-5
CASSLTSGSRETQYF
>TRBD1|few|TRBV28|TRBJ1-3
CASRPQGASSGNTIYF
>TRBD1|NA|TRBV5-1|TRBJ2-7
CASAGTEETYEQYF
>TRBD1|few|TRBV7-8|TRBJ1-1
CASSPDRGSEAFF
>NA|NA|TRBV6-4|TRBJ2-1
CASSDGGSSSAEQFF
>NA|few|TRBV9|TRBJ2-7
CASSLSGLATYEQYF
>TRBD2|NA|TRBV19|TRBJ2-1
CASSRLAGGSSYNEQFF
>NA|NA|TRBV3-1/TRBV3-2|TRBJ2-5
CASSQIGREGETQYF
>TRBD1|NA|TRBV23-1|TRBJ2-7
CASNRTGSRSEGSYEQYF
>TRBD1|NA|TRBV28|TRBJ2-7
CASSLPDRGTYEQYF
>NA|NA|TRBV3-1/TRBV3-2|TRBJ2-5
CASSQEFRKETQYF
>TRBD2|NA|TRBV5-1|TRBJ2-7
CASSMGTSGATPYEQYF
>NA|NA|TRBV6-1|TRBJ1-3
CASSELLQGGNTIYF
>NA|NA|TRBV3-1/TRBV3-2|TRBJ2-7
CASSHGQTGDEQYF
>TRBD2|few|TRBV30|TRBJ2-1
CAWSTSGGPYNEQFF
>NA|NA|TRBV19|TRBJ1-1
CASSIRVAEAFF
>TRBD2|NA|TRBV5-4|TRBJ2-5
CASSRLAESQETQYF
>NA|NA|TRBV6-5|TRBJ1-4
CASSYSTGNEKLFF
>TRBD2|NA|TRBV28|TRBJ2-1
CASSFISPLAGAEGEFF
>NA|NA|TRBV27|TRBJ1-2
CASSNVQGVLDGYTF
>NA|NA|TRBV29-1|TRBJ1-2
CSAPWQGEGYTF
>TRBD1|NA|TRBV10-3|TRBJ1-1
CAISEAGGTNTEAFF
>NA|NA|TRBV12-5|TRBJ2-2
CASASSPGLAAGELFF
>NA|once|TRBV6-5|TRBJ2-2
CASRARVANTGELFF
>TRBD2|NA|TRBV30|TRBJ2-2
CAWSPGVAGTGELFF
>TRBD2|once|TRBV5-5|TRBJ2-3
CASSSGGTDDTQYF
>NA|NA|TRBV28|TRBJ2-3
CASPPESPSTDTQYF
>NA|NA|TRBV27|TRBJ2-2
CASSWGDSNTGELFF
>NA|NA|TRBV6-5|TRBJ1-6
CASSLLGSSYNSPLHF
>TRBD1|NA|TRBV18|TRBJ2-2
CASSPMDRANTGELFF
>NA|few|TRBV15|TRBJ1-2
CATSRDSTAYGYTF
>NA|NA|TRBV4-1|TRBJ1-4
CASSQESKEKLFF
>NA|NA|TRBV5-1|TRBJ2-2
CASAPGLYTGELFF
>TRBD1|NA|TRBV5-5|TRBJ2-7
CASSLSATGPLYEQYF
>TRBD2|NA|TRBV9|TRBJ2-1
CASSGSGSLSYNEQFF
>TRBD1|NA|TRBV28|TRBJ2-7
CASSSPTGGQGEQYF
>NA|NA|TRBV4-1|TRBJ2-2
CASSQRVRKGTGELFF
>NA|NA|TRBV3-1/TRBV3-2|TRBJ2-7
CASSRNGGGNGEQYF
>TRBD1|NA|TRBV4-1|TRBJ1-2
CASSQGRQGRVSDYGYTF
>NA|few|TRBV5-1|TRBJ2-7
CASSPIQDSSYEQYF
>NA|NA|TRBV19|TRBJ2-1
CASSRRSGGPNNEQFF
>NA|NA|TRBV24-1|TRBJ1-1
CATQAGGNTEAFF
>NA|NA|TRBV18|TRBJ2-6
CASSPQQGSGANVLTF
>NA|NA|TRBV5-1|TRBJ1-1
CASSSKTPNTEAFF
>NA|NA|TRBV19|TRBJ2-1
CASSNLASDEQFF